This TCR beta chain comes out of a study of cytomegalovirus exposure and HLA in healthy donors. The PCR ran on 60 Vbeta and 13 Jbeta primers. TCRdb's table, derived via immunoSEQ multiplex PCR, lists solely in-frame clones and lacks some. The ten most abundant clones cover less than 2% of a sample with 100,000 to 150,000 clones. The CDR3 is made up of 18 amino acids. The V segment lost 4 bases and the J segment 0 bases; nucleotides outside the gene matches: 10. CDR1 is SGHRS and CDR2 is YFSETQ in the germline V gene. The sequenced material came from PBMCs. The receptor was derived from a woman aged 35 to 49 in good health and CMV-seronegative. The chain is built from TRBV5-1 and TRBJ2-7; 13 positions match TRBD2. DNA of the CDR3: TGCGCCAGCAGCCCCGGACTAGCGGGGGCCGTGAGCTCCTACGAGCAGTACTTC. Translation: CASSPGLAGAVSSYEQYF.